This T cell receptor (beta chain) appears in the sequencing data of a study of shared clonotypes between healthy human individuals. Study findings and constraints: What naive subsets generally showed was a larger estimated richness than memory subsets showed.

The germline gives CDR1 MNHEY, CDR2 SMNVEV (reference sequence). This CDR3 comprises 15 residues. V lost 5 bases and J lost 8; bases outside the gene matches: 13. Every donor was a Caucasian adult from Nashville, Tennessee. As for this clone: Its antigen remains unidentified. A much larger clone lies a single base off, so this may be a read error.

Original processing notes: Quality scores were absent from the junction-only immunoSEQ sequences, so filtering differed. Assay: immunoSEQ multiplex PCR; the TCRdb copy retains only in-frame clones and omits some. The V and J calls and clone size are taken from that table; D and trimming were inferred from the DNA. Of 850,000 to 1,100,000 clones in the sample, 60% to 85% were seen once. This chain uses TRBV27 with TRBJ1-2, with 8 bases that match TRBD1. The receptor's source is a man aged 18 to 30 in good health. Some clones in this sample may be carry-over from other donors' samples. Source material: memory CD4+ T cells from PBMCs. Noted subset: CD45RA-negative fraction. The CDR3 reads CASSAPRQGSGGYTF. The CDR3 bases are TGTGCCAGCAGTGCCCCCCGACAGGGGTCGGGAGGCTACACCTTC.